The rows below give T cell receptor beta chains drawn from one sample of a study of OX40 agonist ivuxolimab in advanced cancers. Method: immunoSEQ multiplex PCR; TCRdb's copy keeps in-frame clones and lacks some. The table records some 73,000 clones, approximately 86% of them present only once. The material was CD4+ or CD8+ T cells sorted from blood, obtained in a trial of the OX40 agonist ivuxolimab. All receptors derive from an adult with an advanced solid tumor such as melanoma, head and neck, liver or kidney cancer. Both conserved end residues are part of each CDR3. Each record gives: V gene, CDR3 protein.

>TRBV23-1
CASSPLVEREVPDTQYF
>TRBV4-3
CASSQSNKWTSGRVTYF
>TRBV9
CASSALAQALSYEQYF
>TRBV5-1
CASSLALTDQETQYF
>TRBV9
CASTQDISGANVLTF
>TRBV7-3
CASSLIGGYGYTF
>TRBV6-6
CASSSSAGLGIDTQYF
>TRBV30
CAWSAKDRGTRNTEAFF
>TRBV15
CATSRDGQGNEKLFF
>TRBV7-6
CASSSGDYGYTF
>TRBV13
CASSLGGRGNNEQFF
>TRBV9
CASSLARGSYNEQFF
>TRBV30
CAWSVHVWGEQYF
>TRBV7-8
CASSFLRATSYEQYF
>TRBV18
CASSRQGLNEKLFF
>TRBV7-8
CASSSFFFSETGQETQYF
>TRBV9
CASNLQRNSPLHF